Presented here are 28 T cell receptor beta chains from one specimen sequenced in a study of human T cells and chemical hapten exposure. Time point denoted: patch test 1, 2 weeks after DPC sensitization. Treatment meaning: therapeutic diphenylcyclopropenone sensitization with weekly scalp DPC. One entry per CDR3 protein results from TCRdb running MiXCR on the RACE reads. The sample carries fewer than 500,000 distinct CDR3 sequences, around 5% recorded once. Source: whole blood, taken in connection with sensitization to the hapten diphenylcyclopropenone (DPC). These receptors were obtained from a woman in her 50s with alopecia areata. Some clones in this sample may be carry-over from other donors' samples.

The sample holds a few counts of this clonotype. The rearrangement joins TRBV28 to TRBJ1-6; unclear D gene. Germline V gene sequence: CDR1 MDHEN, CDR2 SYDVKM. The length of the CDR3 is 17 residues. The germline V and J ends were trimmed by 4 bases and 0 bases, with 13 bases remaining between them. The CDR3 sequence: CASSSPQTLSYNSPLHF. The CDR3 coding sequence is TGTGCCAGCAGTTCCCCTCAGACCCTCTCCTATAATTCACCCCTCCACTTT.

This clonotype has only one observation. The J gene is TRBJ2-1, the V gene TRBV3-1; weak D call: TRBD1 (5 bases). This CDR3 spans 15 amino acids. Germline V gives CDR1 LGHDT, CDR2 YNNKEL (reference sequence). Trimming pared 1 base from V and 3 bases from J, leaving 10 bases between. CDR3 DNA: TGTGCCAGCAGCCAAGGGACACGCGACTACAATGAGCAGTTCTTC. Translation: CASSQGTRDYNEQFF.

This clonotype came up a few times. The chain uses TRBV20-1 and TRBJ1-5, with 7 positions matching TRBD1. V shed 6 bases, J shed 1 base, and the junction held 21 bases outside the gene matches. Germline CDR1 and CDR2: DFQATT and SNEGSKA (reference sequence). This CDR3 is built from 19 residues. The DNA for the CDR3 is TGCAGTGCCACCACGCCGGGGACAGATACCCTTATAAGCAATCAGCCCCAGCATTTT. It translates to CSATTPGTDTLISNQPQHF.

This clonotype has a count of ten or more. The genes are TRBV3-1 and TRBJ2-7, with 8 bases matching TRBD2. V trimming: 0 bases; J trimming: 5 bases; junction bases outside the gene matches: 6. The CDR3 has 15 amino acids. The germline V gene has CDR1 LGHDT and CDR2 YNNKEL (reference sequence). CDR3 sequence reads: CASSQEPAGVHEQYF. CDR3 DNA sequence: TGTGCCAGCAGCCAAGAGCCAGCGGGAGTCCACGAGCAGTACTTC.

The V gene is TRBV7-6, the J gene TRBJ2-2; 9 bases match TRBD2. Looked up from germline, CDR1 is SGHVS and CDR2 is FNYEAQ. V dropped 6 bases and J dropped 7; count of bases not matched to a gene: 9. The CDR3 has 15 residues. The CDR3 reads CASRLRREGDGELFF. As DNA, the CDR3 is TGTGCCAGCAGACTGAGGCGGGAGGGGGACGGGGAGCTGTTTTTT.

This clonotype has at least ten counts. This chain links TRBV2 with TRBJ2-1, with 7 positions matching TRBD2. This CDR3 is 14 amino acids long. V was pared by 5 bases and J by 1 base, with 2 bases of the junction left unmatched. CDR1 SNHLY and CDR2 FYNNEI come from the germline V gene. Written as DNA, the CDR3 is TGTGCCAGCAGTTACGGGGGGTCCTACAATGAGCAGTTCTTC. It is translated as CASSYGGSYNEQFF.

The table lists this clonotype with many counts. J is TRBJ2-7 and V is TRBV11-2; unclear D gene. The CDR3 has 13 residues. The germline gives CDR1 SGHAT, CDR2 FQNNGV. Trimming left V 1 base short and J 6 bases short, with 10 bases between. The CDR3 is CASSLAGPGEQYF. DNA for the CDR3: TGTGCCAGCAGCTTAGCGGGCCCAGGCGAGCAGTACTTC.

This clonotype was observed at least ten times. The J gene is TRBJ1-1, the V gene TRBV7-8, with 9 bases fitting TRBD1. V trimming: 1 base; J trimming: 5 bases; junction bases outside the gene matches: 5. The CDR3 contains 15 residues. CDR1 is SGHVS, CDR2 FQNEAQ, per germline. CDR3 DNA: TGTGCCAGCAGCTTAGTACAGGGGGCCTTTACTGAAGCTTTCTTT. Protein product: CASSLVQGAFTEAFF.

In its sample, this clonotype was seen many times. CDR3 residues: CASMARSTNEQFF. DNA for the CDR3: TGTGCCAGCATGGCACGAAGTACCAATGAGCAGTTCTTC. V usage is TRBV4-2 and J usage is TRBJ2-1; D gene uncertain. The germline V and J ends were trimmed by 7 bases and 6 bases, with 13 bases remaining between them. CDR1 LGHNA and CDR2 YNFKEQ come from the germline V gene. This CDR3 region has 13 residues.

This clonotype was counted between two and nine times. The chain uses TRBV2 and TRBJ1-1, with D possibly TRBD1 on 5 matching bases. The CDR3 runs to 14 residues. The germline V gene encodes CDR1 SNHLY and CDR2 FYNNEI. With 2 bases removed from V and 4 bases from J, the gap between germline ends came to 11 bases. CDR3 nucleotides: TGTGCCAGCAGTGAAAGAGGGGACGGCACTGAAGCTTTCTTT. Its translation is CASSERGDGTEAFF.

This clonotype was counted at least ten times. The genes are TRBV20-1 and TRBJ2-5, with D perhaps TRBD1 or TRBD2 (5 bases each). Germline V gives CDR1 DFQATT, CDR2 SNEGSKA (reference sequence). V dropped 1 base and J dropped 9 bases, with 12 bases sitting between them. The CDR3 consists of 12 residues. The CDR3 here is CSARGAGTAQYF. The CDR3 DNA reads TGCAGTGCTAGAGGAGCCGGGACGGCCCAGTACTTC.

The chain employs TRBV20-1 and TRBJ1-2, with TRBD1 identical over 7 bases. V was pared by 4 bases and J by 4 bases, with 6 bases of the junction left unmatched. The CDR3 has 13 residues. The germline CDR1 and CDR2 sequences are DFQATT and SNEGSKA (reference sequence). The CDR3 DNA reads as TGCAGTGCTAAGAGGGGGCCCGGCTATGGCTACACCTTC. Its translation is CSAKRGPGYGYTF.

This clonotype was counted between two and nine times. The chain is built from TRBV20-1 and TRBJ2-2; TRBD2 matches 8 bases. The length of the CDR3 is 14 residues. J was trimmed by 4 bases and V by 6 bases; bases with no gene match: 7. Germline V gene data show CDR1 as DFQATT and CDR2 as SNEGSKA (reference sequence). This CDR3 is CSAQTGTSTGELFF. The CDR3 bases are TGCAGTGCCCAAACCGGGACTAGCACCGGGGAGCTGTTTTTT.

The rearrangement joins TRBV6-1 to TRBJ1-5, with D perhaps TRBD1 (5 bases). Germline CDR1 MNHNS, CDR2 SASEGT. The CDR3 length is 14 residues. V lost 8 bases and J lost 6, with 17 bases in between. CDR3 protein: CASLPLQGGQPQHF. The DNA for the CDR3 is TGTGCCAGCTTGCCCCTTCAGGGAGGTCAGCCCCAGCATTTT.

This clonotype has ten or more counts. The chain employs TRBV4-1 and TRBJ2-3, with 9 bases that match TRBD1. The CDR3 is made up of 15 amino acids. V was clipped by 4 bases and J by 4 bases; unmatched bases: 6. The germline V gene encodes CDR1 MGHRA and CDR2 YSYEKL. The CDR3 sequence: CASSPPGTGPDTQYF. For the CDR3, the DNA is TGCGCCAGCAGCCCGCCCGGGACAGGGCCAGATACGCAGTATTTT.

This clonotype was observed many times. V gene TRBV15 combines with J gene TRBJ1-5, with D maybe TRBD1 (6 bases). V was clipped by 0 bases and J by 3 bases, with 9 bases between them. The germline gives CDR1 LNHNV, CDR2 YYDKDF (reference sequence). This CDR3 has 15 residues. CDR3: CATSRDGGLNQPQHF. CDR3 DNA: TGTGCCACCAGCAGAGATGGGGGCCTCAATCAGCCCCAGCATTTT.

The table lists this clonotype with many counts. This sequence joins TRBV11-1 and TRBJ2-1; the D gene is possibly TRBD1 (6 bases). The germline CDR1 and CDR2 sequences are SGHAT and FQDESV (reference sequence). Deletions cut 1 base from V and 5 bases from J, with 9 bases between. CDR3 length: 14 amino acids. The CDR3 DNA reads TGTGCCAGCAGCTTAGACAGGGTTCACAATGAGCAGTTCTTC. The encoded protein is CASSLDRVHNEQFF.

This clonotype was seen at least ten times. The J gene is TRBJ1-5, the V gene TRBV12-3 or TRBV12-4; 10 bases are a match to TRBD1. J lost 7 bases, V lost 6 bases, and 12 bases had no gene match. This CDR3 comprises 16 residues. CDR3 bases: TGTGCCAGCAGCCGGAGGACAGGGGGTTCGGGACAGCCCCAGCATTTT. This encodes CASSRRTGGSGQPQHF.

This clonotype has just a few counts. V is TRBV12-3 or TRBV12-4 and J is TRBJ2-1, with D possibly matching TRBD2 (6 bases). This CDR3 has 15 residues. V was pared by 3 bases and J by 3 bases, with 12 bases between. This chain's CDR3 is CASSFFAGSYNEQFF. The CDR3 region has the DNA TGTGCCAGCAGTTTTTTCGCGGGAAGCTACAATGAGCAGTTCTTC.

This clonotype was seen a handful of times. V and J are TRBV18 and TRBJ2-1; D might be TRBD2 (5 bases). The CDR3 totals 14 residues. V was trimmed by 0 bases and J by 7 bases, leaving 10 bases between them. Germline V gives CDR1 KGHSH, CDR2 LQKENI. The CDR3 DNA reads as TGTGCCAGCTCACCACCGTCTAGCAGGAATGAGCAGTTCTTC. Protein sequence: CASSPPSSRNEQFF.

This clonotype has ten or more counts. CDR3 protein: CASSLVTADSGNTIYF. CDR3 DNA: TGTGCCAGCAGCTTGGTAACGGCAGACTCTGGAAACACCATATATTTT. This chain links TRBV5-6 with TRBJ1-3, with no clear D. Looked up from germline, CDR1 is SGHDT and CDR2 is YYEEEE. Trimming took off 0 bases at V and 0 bases at J, with 10 bases between the two ends. The CDR3 is made up of 16 amino acids.

This chain uses TRBV5-4 with TRBJ2-7, with 11 bases that match TRBD2. Germline V CDR1 and CDR2: SGHNT, YYREEE (reference sequence). The length of the CDR3 is 16 residues. Trimming removed 4 bases from V and 1 base from J; junction bases left unmatched: 7. The CDR3 loop is CASSGRTSGPSYEQYF. In DNA, the CDR3 is TGTGCCAGCAGCGGGCGGACTAGCGGGCCGTCCTACGAGCAGTACTTC.

This clonotype has at least ten counts. V usage is TRBV2 and J usage is TRBJ2-7, with 8 bases fitting TRBD1. CDR1 SNHLY and CDR2 FYNNEI come from the germline V gene. With V trimmed by 4 bases and J by 4 bases, 6 bases remained unmatched. The CDR3 sequence is 14 residues long. The CDR3 region has the DNA TGTGCCAGCAGTGGGGCAGGGGGCGTATACGAGCAGTACTTC. Residues: CASSGAGGVYEQYF. The full variable domain, its missing parts supplied by reference TRBV2 and TRBJ2-7, is EPEVTQTPSHQVTQMGQEVILRCVPISNHLYFYWYRQILGQKVEFLVSFYNNEISEKSEIFDDQFSVERPDGSNFTLKIRSTKLEDSAMYFCASSGAGGVYEQYFGPGTRLTVT.

This clonotype was seen a few times. V gene TRBV7-2 combines with J gene TRBJ2-3; 11 bases line up with TRBD2. Germline CDR1 and CDR2: SGHTA and FQGNSA. Trimming at V came to 5 bases and at J to 4 bases, leaving 8 bases not matched to a gene. This CDR3 is built from 16 residues. In DNA form, the CDR3 reads TGTGCCAGCAGCCCCCGCCTAGCGGGGGGCGCAGATACGCAGTATTTT. This sequence encodes CASSPRLAGGADTQYF.

This clonotype was picked up a small number of times. This chain connects TRBV7-9 to TRBJ2-1; 9 nucleotides agree with TRBD2. The trim removed 4 bases at V and 0 bases at J, leaving 13 bases unmatched. Per germline, CDR1 SEHNR and CDR2 FQNEAQ (reference sequence). The CDR3 runs 19 residues. CDR3: CASSSISGGYRSSYNEQFF. The DNA for the CDR3 is TGTGCCAGCAGCTCAATTAGCGGGGGTTACCGAAGCTCCTACAATGAGCAGTTCTTC.

Many counts were recorded for this clonotype. The chain links TRBV12-3 or TRBV12-4 to TRBJ2-7; 10 nucleotides line up with TRBD2. The V and J ends lost 6 bases and 2 bases, in that order; junction bases with no gene match: 7. There are 15 residues in the CDR3. CDR3 bases: TGTGCCAGCAGGGCAGCTAGCGGGGGAACCTACGAGCAGTACTTC. Translation gives CASRAASGGTYEQYF.

This chain uses TRBV7-9 with TRBJ1-4; a possible D gene is TRBD1 (6 bases). Looked up from germline, CDR1 is SEHNR and CDR2 is FQNEAQ (reference sequence). This CDR3 comprises 15 residues. The ends were cut back, 4 bases at V and 7 bases at J, with 16 bases in the middle. Written as DNA, the CDR3 is TGTGCCAGCAGCTCCTCCAGGACAGCGCTTGAAAAACTGTTTTTT. This encodes CASSSSRTALEKLFF.

This clonotype was found many times. The V call is TRBV4-3, the J call TRBJ2-3; D unclear. Germline V gene sequence: CDR1 LGHNA, CDR2 YSLEER. With 0 bases removed from V and 10 bases from J, the gap between germline ends came to 17 bases. This CDR3 region has 15 residues. CDR3 region: CASSQDSSPSGPQYF. CDR3 DNA sequence: TGCGCCAGCAGCCAAGATTCGTCGCCCTCCGGGCCGCAGTATTTT.